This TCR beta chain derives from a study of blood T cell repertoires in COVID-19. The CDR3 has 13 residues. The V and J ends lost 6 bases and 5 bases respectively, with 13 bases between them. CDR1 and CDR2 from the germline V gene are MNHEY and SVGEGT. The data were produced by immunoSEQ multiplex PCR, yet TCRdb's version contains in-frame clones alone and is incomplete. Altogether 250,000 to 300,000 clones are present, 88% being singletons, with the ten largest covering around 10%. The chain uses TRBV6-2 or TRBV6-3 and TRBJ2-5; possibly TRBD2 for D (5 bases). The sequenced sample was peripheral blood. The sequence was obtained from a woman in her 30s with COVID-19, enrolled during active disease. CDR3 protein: CASSRTTGETQYF. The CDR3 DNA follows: TGTGCCAGCAGCCGCACGACGGGGGAGACCCAGTACTTC.